These T cell receptor beta chains were read from a single sample in a study of T-cell reconstitution after alpha-beta-depleted transplantation in children. TCRdb recomputed calls from the PCR reads with MiXCR, one row per CDR3 protein. The data show under 450,000 distinct CDR3 sequences, less than 15% seen once. The source material was PBMCs, sampled from the stem cell graft. The receptors here all came from a human donor who donated a stem cell graft to a child with Fanconi anemia. Each CDR3 is given with its conserved first and last residue. Clone size is stated in some rows and not others, as once, few, many or a class when expanded.

.	TRBV29-1	TRBJ1-2	CSVEMGTGGVYTF
.	TRBV7-9	TRBJ2-7	CASSFGDHEQYF
few	TRBV12-5	TRBJ2-1	CASGFAQGGYYNEQFF
few	TRBV5-5	TRBJ2-3	CASSHWETTDTQYF
.	TRBV28	TRBJ1-1	CASGFGLHYSEAFF
.	TRBV12-3/TRBV12-4	TRBJ1-5	CALCSYPRIGDFNQPQHF
few	TRBV19	TRBJ2-3	CASRGGPYSTDTQYF
.	TRBV11-2	TRBJ2-7	CASSFPGASYEQYF
.	TRBV11-2	TRBJ1-1	CASSLGGFTGGLLNTEAFF
few	TRBV5-1	TRBJ1-2	CASSPTGHNYGYTF
.	TRBV30	TRBJ1-1	CAWSVLAGTEAFF
.	TRBV7-9	TRBJ1-2	CASSLGPLGYTF
few	TRBV7-2	TRBJ2-2	CASSLATTAGELFF
.	TRBV12-3/TRBV12-4	TRBJ1-2	CASSLDTGSGYTF
few	TRBV11-2	TRBJ1-1	CASSRGSEHTEAFF
.	TRBV5-1	TRBJ2-1	CASSTYLAGGPNEQFF
.	TRBV20-1	TRBJ2-1	CSASPGQGTLGIFNEQFF
.	TRBV4-2	TRBJ1-1	CASSRWVLRAFF
few	TRBV12-3/TRBV12-4	TRBJ2-7	CASSLSTPTPYEQYF
.	TRBV6-5	TRBJ2-3	CASSYSRSETDTQYF
.	TRBV3-1	TRBJ1-1	CASSQGPREDRHTEAFF
many	TRBV7-2	TRBJ1-1	CASSFERTGEAFF